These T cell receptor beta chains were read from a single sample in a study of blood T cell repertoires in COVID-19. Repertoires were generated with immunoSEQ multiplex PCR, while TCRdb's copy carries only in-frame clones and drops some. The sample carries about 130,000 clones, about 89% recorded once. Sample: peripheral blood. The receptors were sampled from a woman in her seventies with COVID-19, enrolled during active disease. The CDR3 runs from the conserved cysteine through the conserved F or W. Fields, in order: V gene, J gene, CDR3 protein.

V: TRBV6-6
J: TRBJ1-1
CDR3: CASSYSGGTEAFF

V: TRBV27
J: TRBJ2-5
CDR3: CASKGPGDRGWTQYF

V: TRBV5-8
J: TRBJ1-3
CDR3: CASSWSRGTGDTIYF

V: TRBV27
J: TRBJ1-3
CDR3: CASSLRPGVSGNTIYF

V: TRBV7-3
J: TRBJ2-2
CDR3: CASSLDWDRPGELFF

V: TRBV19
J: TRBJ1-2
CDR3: CASSIHLAWAYGYTF

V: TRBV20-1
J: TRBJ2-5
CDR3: CRALGGETQYF

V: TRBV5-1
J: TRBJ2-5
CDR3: CASSLSPSGGARETQYF

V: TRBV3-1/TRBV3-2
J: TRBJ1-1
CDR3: CASSQGRYTEAFF

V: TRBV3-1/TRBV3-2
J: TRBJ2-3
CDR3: CASSRDLTSGGEVYF

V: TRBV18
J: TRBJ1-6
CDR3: CASSQNVGQADNSPLHF

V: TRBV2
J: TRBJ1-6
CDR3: CASSEGTGDSSYNSPLHF

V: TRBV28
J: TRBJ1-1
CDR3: CASILTPTRTEAFF

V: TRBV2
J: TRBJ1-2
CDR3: CASTEQAYGYTF

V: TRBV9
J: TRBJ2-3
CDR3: CASSPLVWGADTQYF

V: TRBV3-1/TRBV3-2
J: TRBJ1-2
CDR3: CASSPTANYGYTF

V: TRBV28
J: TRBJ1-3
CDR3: CASSDRGSGNTIYF

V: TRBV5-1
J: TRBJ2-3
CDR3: CASSLVRGQTDTQYF

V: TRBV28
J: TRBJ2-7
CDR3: CASSFRQNYQYF

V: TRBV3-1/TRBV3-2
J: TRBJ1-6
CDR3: CASSQDRTPNSPLHF

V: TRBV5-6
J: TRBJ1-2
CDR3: CASSAVTGVGYGYTF

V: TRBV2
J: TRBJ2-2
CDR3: CASSEPGGIHTGELFF

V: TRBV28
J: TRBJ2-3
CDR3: CASSSGGSTDTQYF

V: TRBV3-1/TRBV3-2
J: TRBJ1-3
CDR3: CASRRDDSSGNTIYF

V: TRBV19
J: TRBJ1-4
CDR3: CASSIIPGATNEKLFF

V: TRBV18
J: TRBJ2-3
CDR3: CASSPELRPSTDTQYF

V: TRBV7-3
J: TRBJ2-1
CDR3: CASSHQSGGSYNEQFF

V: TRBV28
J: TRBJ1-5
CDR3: CASSPQQGADNQPQHF

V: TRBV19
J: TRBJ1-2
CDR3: CASRPGLSSGGYTF

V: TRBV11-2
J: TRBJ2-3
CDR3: CASGNAGSTDTQYF

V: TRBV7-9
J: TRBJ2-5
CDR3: CASSLVAAQETQYF

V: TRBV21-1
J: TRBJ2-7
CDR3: CASSLEDRKISYEQYF

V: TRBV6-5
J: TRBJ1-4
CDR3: CASRARTGIHEKLFF

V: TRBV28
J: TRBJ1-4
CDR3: CASSSQGAGNEKLFF

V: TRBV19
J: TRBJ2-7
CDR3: CASSNPGAIFYEQYF

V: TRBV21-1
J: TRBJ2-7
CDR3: CASSKLGGGRYEQYF

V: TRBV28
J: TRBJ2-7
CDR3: CATKHGQSYEQYF

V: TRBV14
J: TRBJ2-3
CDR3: CASSQDLAGDTQYF

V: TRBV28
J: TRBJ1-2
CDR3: CASRGTAVYGYTF

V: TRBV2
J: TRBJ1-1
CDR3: CASRRAPGMNTEAFF

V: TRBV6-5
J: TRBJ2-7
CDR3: CASSRTSGTYEQYF

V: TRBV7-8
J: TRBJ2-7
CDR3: CASSSTGSFYEQYF

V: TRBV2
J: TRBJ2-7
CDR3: CASREGQAAYEQYF

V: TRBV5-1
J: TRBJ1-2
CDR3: CANSLEAGANYGYTF

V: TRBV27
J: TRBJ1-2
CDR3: CASSLSGRNYGYTF

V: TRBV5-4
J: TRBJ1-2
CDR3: CASSLAGVLLGGYTF

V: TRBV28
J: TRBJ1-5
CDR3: CASSVRDRGNQPQHF

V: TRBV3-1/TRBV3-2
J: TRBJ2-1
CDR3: CASSQSSSYNEQFF

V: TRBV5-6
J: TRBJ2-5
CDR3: CASSLRQVVSRETQYF

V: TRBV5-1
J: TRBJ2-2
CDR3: CASSSLTGNTGELFF

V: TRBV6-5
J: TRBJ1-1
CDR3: CASGTVGEGDTEAFF

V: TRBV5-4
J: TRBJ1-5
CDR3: CASSLGRSNQPQHF

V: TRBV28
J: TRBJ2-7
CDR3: CASVSQGRSYEQYF

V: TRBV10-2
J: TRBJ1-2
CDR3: CASSEAGAFVYGYTF

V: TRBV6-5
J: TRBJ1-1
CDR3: CATKDTPNTEAFF

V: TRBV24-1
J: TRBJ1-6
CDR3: CATSDPRQGANSPLHF

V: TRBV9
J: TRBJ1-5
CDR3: CASSEGQTQPQHF

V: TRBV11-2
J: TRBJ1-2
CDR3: CASSLVGDYGYTF

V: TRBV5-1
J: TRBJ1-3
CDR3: CASSLLTGERGNTIYF

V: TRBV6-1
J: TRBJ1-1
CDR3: CASSEPGWNTEAFF